This TCR beta chain comes out of a study of OX40 agonist ivuxolimab in advanced cancers. The assay was immunoSEQ multiplex PCR, and TCRdb's table has in-frame clones only and misses some. The sample includes more than 30,000 clones, roughly 90% of them seen just once. The J segment lost 4 bases and the V segment lost 6 bases, leaving 2 bases of the junction unmatched. The CDR3 has 14 amino acids. Germline lookup yields CDR1 SNHLY and CDR2 FYNNEI. The material was CD4+ or CD8+ T cells sorted from blood, obtained in a trial of the OX40 agonist ivuxolimab. The sequence was collected from an adult with an advanced solid tumor such as melanoma, head and neck, liver or kidney cancer. The chain employs TRBV2 and TRBJ2-1; 11 bases match TRBD2. Here the CDR3 reads CASSGTSGYNEQFF. Here the CDR3 DNA reads TGTGCCAGCAGCGGGACTAGCGGTTACAATGAGCAGTTCTTC.